Included here is one T cell receptor beta chain sequence, with context. This sample was taken from a study of blood T cell repertoires in COVID-19. The table came from immunoSEQ multiplex PCR; TCRdb's copy has only in-frame clones and leaves some out. Among 200,000 to 250,000 clones, just over 85% were seen once, and the ten largest hold over 1.1%. The CDR3 is 17 amino acids. CDR1 and CDR2 (germline): SNHLY, FYNNEI. Trimming left V 6 bases short and J 5 bases short, with 25 bases between. The sample consisted of peripheral blood. J is TRBJ1-2 and V is TRBV2, with D perhaps TRBD1 (6 bases). The clonotype comes from an elderly man with acute or convalescent COVID-19. This chain's CDR3 is CASRKEVTGLIGYGYTF. In nucleotides, the CDR3 is TGTGCCAGCAGGAAGGAAGTCACAGGGCTTATCGGTTATGGCTACACCTTC.